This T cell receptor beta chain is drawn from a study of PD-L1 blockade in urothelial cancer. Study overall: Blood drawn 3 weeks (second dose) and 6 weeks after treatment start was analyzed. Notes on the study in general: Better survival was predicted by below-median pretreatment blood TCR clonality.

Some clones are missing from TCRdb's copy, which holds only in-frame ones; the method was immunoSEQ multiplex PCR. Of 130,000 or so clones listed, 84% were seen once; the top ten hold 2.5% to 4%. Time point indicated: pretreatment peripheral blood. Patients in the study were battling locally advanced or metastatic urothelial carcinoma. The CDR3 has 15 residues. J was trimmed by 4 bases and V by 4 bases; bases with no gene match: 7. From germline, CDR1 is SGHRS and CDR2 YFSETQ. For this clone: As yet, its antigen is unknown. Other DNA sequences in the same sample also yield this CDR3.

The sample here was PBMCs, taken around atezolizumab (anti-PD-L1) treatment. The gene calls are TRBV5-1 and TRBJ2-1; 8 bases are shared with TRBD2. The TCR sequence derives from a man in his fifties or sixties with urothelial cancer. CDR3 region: CASSRGTSGYNEQFF. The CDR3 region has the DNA TGCGCCAGCAGCCGTGGCACTAGCGGATACAATGAGCAGTTCTTC.